Below are 32 T cell receptor beta chains sequenced from a single sample in a study of T cells in localized non-small cell lung cancer. Generated by immunoSEQ multiplex PCR, the TCRdb table keeps only in-frame clones and is missing some. The data show under 100,000 clones, more than 75% seen once. The input for sequencing was peripheral blood, taken before any cancer treatment. The receptors come from a woman aged 35 to 75 with stage I squamous cell lung carcinoma.

The chain carries TRBV14 and TRBJ2-2, with D perhaps matching TRBD2 (5 bases). The V gene's germline CDR1 is SGHDN and CDR2 FVKESK. Trimming shortened V by 0 bases and J by 7 bases, and 9 bases separated the two germline ends. The CDR3 extends over 14 amino acids. The CDR3 reads CASSQDRSVGELFF. DNA for the CDR3: TGTGCCAGCAGCCAAGATCGTAGCGTCGGGGAGCTGTTTTTT. The whole variable domain, filled in from reference TRBV14 and TRBJ2-2, reads EAGVTQFPSHSVIEKGQTVTLRCDPISGHDNLYWYRRVMGKEIKFLLHFVKESKQDESGMPNNRFLAERTGGTYSTLKVQPAELEDSGVYFCASSQDRSVGELFFGEGSRLTVL.

This chain uses TRBV11-2 with TRBJ2-7, with a weak D call TRBD2 (5 bases). V lost 2 bases, J lost 7 bases, and 6 bases lay in between. CDR1 is SGHAT and CDR2 is FQNNGV in the germline V gene. This CDR3 contains 11 residues. The CDR3 is CASSLSGEQYF. The CDR3 coding sequence is TGTGCCAGCAGCTTATCGGGGGAGCAGTACTTC.

J is TRBJ2-7 and V is TRBV6-5, with no clear D. CDR1 MNHEY and CDR2 SVGAGI come from the germline V gene. CDR3 length: 12 residues. Trimming took off 2 bases at V and 6 bases at J, with 8 bases between the two ends. The CDR3 nucleotides read TGTGCCAGCAGTTACGAAGGGCTCGAGCAGTACTTC. Protein sequence: CASSYEGLEQYF.

The chain employs TRBV28 and TRBJ2-4; tentative D call: TRBD2 (5 bases). The CDR3 contains 12 residues. Trimming pared 3 bases from V and 14 bases from J, leaving 14 bases between. In germline, CDR1 is MDHEN, CDR2 SYDVKM. CDR3 nucleotide sequence: TGTGCCAGCAGTTTGTATAGATCCGGGGAGTACTTC. Residues: CASSLYRSGEYF.

CDR3 coding DNA: TGTGCCAGTAAGCCCGACAGGGCATGGAATTCACCCCTCCACTTT. This codes for CASKPDRAWNSPLHF. The chain carries TRBV19 and TRBJ1-6; 7 bases fit TRBD1. V gave up 7 bases and J gave up 7 bases; unmatched junction bases: 10. The CDR3 loop spans 15 amino acids. Germline-derived CDR1 and CDR2 are LNHDA and SQIVND (reference sequence).

The CDR3 bases are TGCGCCAGCAGCCAAGATCCAGGGGGGTATTCACCCCTCCACTTT. Translating gives CASSQDPGGYSPLHF. This sequence joins TRBV4-1 and TRBJ1-6; 7 bases align to TRBD1. The CDR3 contains 15 residues. The trim removed 0 bases at V and 8 bases at J, leaving 4 bases unmatched. Germline lookup yields CDR1 MGHRA and CDR2 YSYEKL.

This clone was picked up one time. DNA of the CDR3: TGCGCCAGCAGCCCTCGACAGGGGGCGAGGGAAGGGCAGTTCTTC. Encoded protein: CASSPRQGAREGQFF. This rearrangement joins TRBV4-1 to TRBJ2-1; 10 bases map to TRBD1. The CDR3 contains 15 residues. The junction had 12 bases not matched to a gene; V was cut back by 4 bases and J by 12 bases. Germline loops: CDR1 MGHRA, CDR2 YSYEKL.

This chain links TRBV6-1 with TRBJ2-1, with D possibly called TRBD1 or TRBD2 (5 bases each). V lost 5 bases, J lost 10 bases, and 12 bases lay in between. CDR1 is MNHNS and CDR2 is SASEGT in the germline V gene. The length of the CDR3 is 12 residues. The CDR3 is CASSMGRLEQFF. CDR3 nucleotides: TGTGCCAGCAGTATGGGACGCCTAGAGCAGTTCTTC.

The chain couples TRBV5-1 to TRBJ2-3, with TRBD1 matching over 7 bases. Germline values: CDR1 SGHRS, CDR2 YFSETQ. With V trimmed by 0 bases and J by 0 bases, 4 bases remained unmatched. The CDR3 loop spans 16 amino acids. This chain's CDR3 is CASSLGGRGSTDTQYF. CDR3 nucleotides: TGCGCCAGCAGCTTGGGTGGCAGGGGGAGCACAGATACGCAGTATTTT.

CDR3 coding DNA: TGTGCCAGCAGGCTCAGGGACTCCGGGGAGCTGTTTTTT. Translating gives CASRLRDSGELFF. The J gene is TRBJ2-2, the V gene TRBV11-3, with D possibly being TRBD2 (6 bases). This CDR3 comprises 13 residues. The germline V and J ends were trimmed by 6 bases and 6 bases, with 11 bases remaining between them. The germline V gene has CDR1 SGHNT and CDR2 YENEEA.

The chain joins TRBV13 to TRBJ1-2; a weak D match, TRBD1 (6 bases). Germline CDR1 reads PRHDT; CDR2 reads FYEKMQ (reference sequence). The CDR3 loop spans 14 amino acids. The V and J ends lost 2 bases and 4 bases respectively, with 11 bases between them. CDR3: CASSLKGESYGYTF. CDR3 coding DNA: TGTGCCAGCAGCTTAAAGGGGGAGTCCTATGGCTACACCTTC.

This sequence joins TRBV19 and TRBJ2-3; tentative D call: TRBD2 (6 bases). Between the trimmed V and J ends, which lost 3 bases and 4 bases, there was a span of 14 bases. This CDR3 comprises 15 residues. Germline values: CDR1 LNHDA, CDR2 SQIVND (reference sequence). CDR3 sequence reads: CASSISGVGPDTQYF. The CDR3 region has the DNA TGTGCCAGTAGTATTTCGGGGGTAGGGCCAGATACGCAGTATTTT.

The chain combines TRBV9 with TRBJ2-5; 9 bases map to TRBD2. Looked up from germline, CDR1 is SGDLS and CDR2 is YYNGEE. The CDR3 extends over 15 amino acids. The J segment lost 5 bases and the V segment lost 1 base, leaving 6 bases of the junction unmatched. CDR3 nucleotides: TGTGCCAGCAGCGTACAGACTAGCGGTCCTGAGACCCAGTACTTC. It is translated as CASSVQTSGPETQYF.

This chain uses TRBV5-6 with TRBJ2-7; tentative D call: TRBD1 (5 bases). CDR1 and CDR2 from the germline V gene are SGHDT and YYEEEE. The CDR3 runs 15 residues. V lost 1 base to trimming and J lost 3 bases, with 14 bases between them. The DNA for the CDR3 is TGTGCCAGCAGCTTGACAGGTAATCACGACTACGAGCAGTACTTC. It yields the protein CASSLTGNHDYEQYF.

V usage is TRBV19 and J usage is TRBJ1-5, with D possibly being TRBD1 (6 bases). V lost 5 bases and J lost 0, with 20 bases in between. The CDR3 contains 18 residues. Germline V CDR1 and CDR2: LNHDA, SQIVND (reference sequence). The CDR3 spells CASSFPTGTLVSNQPQHF. The DNA for the CDR3 is TGTGCCAGTAGTTTCCCGACCGGGACACTAGTTAGCAATCAGCCCCAGCATTTT. Using reference TRBV19 and TRBJ1-5 for the parts outside the CDR3, the full variable domain is DGGITQSPKYLFRKEGQNVTLSCEQNLNHDAMYWYRQDPGQGLRLIYYSQIVNDFQKGDIAEGYSVSREKKESFPLTVTSAQKNPTAFYLCASSFPTGTLVSNQPQHFGDGTRLSIL.

The chain has TRBV6-5 and TRBJ2-7, with D possibly being TRBD2 (5 bases). V was trimmed by 6 bases and J by 3 bases, leaving 18 bases between them. The germline V gene encodes CDR1 MNHEY and CDR2 SVGAGI. The CDR3 length is 15 residues. In nucleotides, the CDR3 is TGTGCCAGCAGCCCCGGCCAACCCGGGGTCTACGAGCAGTACTTC. Residues: CASSPGQPGVYEQYF.

The chain uses TRBV2 and TRBJ2-5; the match to TRBD1 covers 7 bases. Per germline, CDR1 SNHLY and CDR2 FYNNEI. The CDR3 totals 16 residues. V was pared by 6 bases and J by 0 bases, with 10 bases of the junction left unmatched. This CDR3 is CASSPGQRRYQETQYF. Here the CDR3 DNA reads TGTGCCAGCAGCCCGGGACAGAGACGTTACCAAGAGACCCAGTACTTC.

This sequence joins TRBV11-2 and TRBJ2-5, with a weak D call TRBD2 (5 bases). Trimming removed 0 bases from V and 6 bases from J, with 14 bases in between. This CDR3 comprises 15 residues. Germline V gene lookup returns CDR1 SGHAT and CDR2 FQNNGV. The CDR3 sequence: CASSLERGPKQTQYF. For the CDR3, the DNA is TGTGCCAGCAGCTTAGAGCGAGGGCCCAAGCAGACCCAGTACTTC.

This clone is a singleton in its sample. The chain is built from TRBV19 and TRBJ2-2, with TRBD1 matching 7 bases. The CDR3 loop spans 16 amino acids. Germline trimming cut 5 bases from V and 0 bases from J; bases unmatched to any gene: 6. CDR1 is LNHDA, CDR2 SQIVND, per germline (reference sequence). In DNA, the CDR3 is TGTGCCAGTAGTCCCTGGGACAGAGCGAACACCGGGGAGCTGTTTTTT. It is translated as CASSPWDRANTGELFF. The full variable domain, with the rest looked up from reference TRBV19 and TRBJ2-2, is DGGITQSPKYLFRKEGQNVTLSCEQNLNHDAMYWYRQDPGQGLRLIYYSQIVNDFQKGDIAEGYSVSREKKESFPLTVTSAQKNPTAFYLCASSPWDRANTGELFFGEGSRLTVL.

The chain couples TRBV30 to TRBJ1-2, with 9 nucleotides matching TRBD1. The CDR3 length is 14 residues. V dropped 2 bases and J dropped 5; count of bases not matched to a gene: 6. CDR1 is GTSNPN, CDR2 SVGIG, per germline (reference sequence). CDR3 amino acids: CAWSRAQGAYGYTF. The CDR3 region has the DNA TGTGCCTGGAGTCGTGCACAGGGGGCATATGGCTACACCTTC.

J is TRBJ1-3 and V is TRBV6-1; possibly TRBD1 for D (5 bases). CDR1 MNHNS and CDR2 SASEGT come from the germline V gene. V gave up 2 bases and J gave up 0 bases, with 20 bases separating them. The CDR3 totals 19 residues. Here the CDR3 DNA reads TGTGCCAGCAGTGAATTTAAGATGTGGGGGACGGCCTCTGGAAACACCATATATTTT. The encoded protein is CASSEFKMWGTASGNTIYF.

The sample holds one count of this clone. The rearrangement uses TRBV2 and TRBJ2-3; TRBD1 matches 8 bases. Trimming took 4 bases from V and 2 from J; bases not matched to a gene: 5. The CDR3 extends over 15 amino acids. CDR1 is SNHLY, CDR2 FYNNEI, per germline. CDR3 sequence (DNA): TGTGCCAGCAGTGGAGCAGGGGGCACCACAGATACGCAGTATTTT. Translating gives CASSGAGGTTDTQYF.

The chain joins TRBV11-2 to TRBJ2-1, with D perhaps matching TRBD2 (5 bases). Trimming took 3 bases from V and 7 from J, leaving 10 bases between them. This CDR3 is 13 amino acids long. Germline lookup yields CDR1 SGHAT and CDR2 FQNNGV. CDR3 amino acids: CASSFDYRNEQFF. Written as DNA, the CDR3 is TGTGCCAGCAGCTTCGACTATAGGAATGAGCAGTTCTTC.

The CDR3 spells CASSSAGNPYEQYF. CDR3 in DNA: TGTGCCAGCAGCTCAGCGGGGAATCCCTACGAGCAGTACTTC. The chain carries TRBV13 and TRBJ2-7, with 7 bases aligning to TRBD2. Looked up from germline, CDR1 is PRHDT and CDR2 is FYEKMQ (reference sequence). With 4 bases clipped from V and 2 bases from J, the junction kept 5 bases outside the gene matches. The CDR3 runs to 14 residues.

V usage is TRBV9 and J usage is TRBJ1-1; 7 bases are a match to TRBD1. V was clipped by 3 bases and J by 0 bases; unmatched bases: 8. The CDR3 runs 16 residues. The germline V gene has CDR1 SGDLS and CDR2 YYNGEE. This chain's CDR3 is CASSDHKGALNTEAFF. Written as DNA, the CDR3 is TGTGCCAGCAGCGACCACAAGGGGGCATTGAACACTGAAGCTTTCTTT. Combining the CDR3 with reference TRBV9 and TRBJ1-1 gives the whole variable domain DSGVTQTPKHLITATGQRVTLRCSPRSGDLSVYWYQQSLDQGLQFLIQYYNGEERAKGNILERFSAQQFPDLHSELNLSSLELGDSALYFCASSDHKGALNTEAFFGQGTRLTVV.

The chain has TRBV11-2 and TRBJ1-1; tentatively, D is TRBD1 (5 bases). V lost 2 bases and J lost 5, with 15 bases in between. Germline assignment: CDR1 SGHAT and CDR2 FQNNGV. The CDR3 length is 15 residues. The CDR3 region is CASSLLPGRATEAFF. CDR3 sequence (DNA): TGTGCCAGCAGCTTATTACCAGGGCGCGCTACTGAAGCTTTCTTT.

For the CDR3, the DNA is TGTGCCAGCAGCTTAACTCAGCGTCAGGAGCAGTTCTTC. This encodes CASSLTQRQEQFF. The chain joins TRBV7-3 to TRBJ2-1; D call uncertain. The CDR3 contains 13 residues. Germline CDR1 SGHTA, CDR2 FQGTGA. The V end was cut by 0 bases, the J end by 10 bases, with 10 bases between.

The V call is TRBV10-3, the J call TRBJ2-3, with D hard to call. V shed 3 bases and J shed 10 bases, with 11 bases lying between them. The germline CDR1 and CDR2 sequences are ENHRY and SYGVKD. The CDR3 loop spans 12 amino acids. CDR3 in amino acids: CAISDGRMPQYF. The CDR3 nucleotides are TGTGCCATCAGTGATGGAAGGATGCCGCAGTATTTT.

CDR3 sequence: CASSLLGVNGVNTEAFF. DNA for the CDR3: TGCGCCAGCAGCTTGTTGGGAGTCAATGGGGTGAACACTGAAGCTTTCTTT. The V gene is TRBV5-1, the J gene TRBJ1-1; D unclear. The germline gives CDR1 SGHRS, CDR2 YFSETQ. With 1 base removed from V and 0 bases from J, the gap between germline ends came to 16 bases. The CDR3 sequence is 17 residues long.

This clone showed up just a few times. The rearrangement joins TRBV2 to TRBJ2-3; D not resolved. The CDR3 is made up of 13 amino acids. V was pared by 3 bases and J by 1 base, with 5 bases between. Germline V gene sequence: CDR1 SNHLY, CDR2 FYNNEI. This chain's CDR3 is CASSELGTDTQYF. In DNA, the CDR3 is TGTGCCAGCAGTGAGTTGGGCACAGATACGCAGTATTTT. The variable domain in full, completed from reference TRBV2 and TRBJ2-3, reads EPEVTQTPSHQVTQMGQEVILRCVPISNHLYFYWYRQILGQKVEFLVSFYNNEISEKSEIFDDQFSVERPDGSNFTLKIRSTKLEDSAMYFCASSELGTDTQYFGPGTRLTVL.

This clone was picked up one time. The V and J genes are TRBV29-1 and TRBJ1-1, with D possibly being TRBD1 (6 bases). Per germline, CDR1 SQVTM and CDR2 ANQGSEA. Trimming removed 5 bases at V and 6 bases at J, with 19 bases between. The CDR3 consists of 14 residues. The chain's CDR3 is CSVPGGRNYAEAFF. CDR3 sequence (DNA): TGCAGCGTTCCCGGGGGGCGAAATTACGCTGAAGCTTTCTTT.

J is TRBJ1-4 and V is TRBV9; 9 nucleotides agree with TRBD1. V was pared by 3 bases and J by 4 bases, with 4 bases of the junction left unmatched. The CDR3 length is 15 residues. Germline loops: CDR1 SGDLS, CDR2 YYNGEE. The CDR3 DNA reads as TGTGCCAGCAGCGGCAGGGACAGGGTTAATGAAAAACTGTTTTTT. Translated, it gives CASSGRDRVNEKLFF. Variable domain in full (rest from reference TRBV9 and TRBJ1-4): DSGVTQTPKHLITATGQRVTLRCSPRSGDLSVYWYQQSLDQGLQFLIQYYNGEERAKGNILERFSAQQFPDLHSELNLSSLELGDSALYFCASSGRDRVNEKLFFGSGTQLSVL.